The source of this T cell receptor beta chain is a study of CD8 T cells in ankylosing spondylitis. CDR3 size: 19 residues. V lost 4 bases and J lost 1; bases outside the gene matches: 11. Germline assignment: CDR1 SGHRS and CDR2 YFSETQ. Findings and limits, study-wide: There was reportedly significant enrichment of clones that were disease-linked in matched ankylosing spondylitis synovial fluid. The authors found the disease-linked clones to be CD8+ and relatively rare in peripheral blood. What seemed typical of ankylosing spondylitis blood was a TCR beta motif built from about 8 highly homologous variants.

There are a few counts of this clonotype. Antigen: not known. Quantitative 5'-RACE with molecular barcodes produced the TCR beta libraries. TCRdb recomputed calls from the 5' RACE reads with MiXCR, one row per CDR3 protein. Among around 340,000 distinct CDR3 sequences listed, 14% to 15% were seen once. The specimen was blood, either unsorted or a sorted T cell fraction (not recorded which). V usage is TRBV5-1 and J usage is TRBJ2-1; 13 bases agree with TRBD2. This receptor was identified in a male donor with ankylosing spondylitis or in good health (not recorded which). The CDR3 DNA is TGCGCCAGCAGCAGCATCGGGACTAGCGGGACCTCTTCCTACAATGAGCAGTTCTTC. It translates to CASSSIGTSGTSSYNEQFF. Looking up the rest from reference TRBV5-1 and TRBJ2-1 gives the full variable domain: KAGVTQTPRYLIKTRGQQVTLSCSPISGHRSVSWYQQTPGQGLQFLFEYFSETQRNKGNFPGRFSGRQFSNSRSEMNVSTLELGDSALYLCASSSIGTSGTSSYNEQFFGPGTRLTVL.